These 19 T cell receptor beta chains came from one sample sequenced in a study of shared clonotypes between healthy human individuals. The method was immunoSEQ multiplex PCR; TCRdb's version includes in-frame clones alone and lacks a portion of them. The table shows roughly 490,000 clones, with around 80% occurring only once. What was sequenced was PBMCs. The receptors here all came from a woman in her thirties or forties in good health. Some clones in this sample may be carry-over from other donors' samples.

The CDR3 sequence: CATSRGRQGGEKLFF. The CDR3, as DNA: TGTGCCACCAGCAGAGGCCGACAGGGTGGTGAAAAACTGTTTTTT. This sequence joins TRBV15 and TRBJ1-4; 7 positions agree with TRBD1. With 1 base clipped from V and 7 bases from J, the junction kept 6 bases outside the gene matches. Germline CDR1 and CDR2: LNHNV and YYDKDF (reference sequence). The CDR3 sequence is 15 residues long.

The genes are TRBV7-9 and TRBJ1-4; 9 positions agree with TRBD1. CDR3 length equals 15 residues. V lost 0 bases and J lost 8; bases outside the gene matches: 4. From germline, CDR1 is SEHNR and CDR2 FQNEAQ (reference sequence). Here the CDR3 reads CASSLATGGIEKLFF. The CDR3 DNA follows: TGTGCCAGCAGCTTAGCCACAGGGGGCATAGAAAAACTGTTTTTT. Full variable domain (outside the CDR3, taken from reference TRBV7-9 and TRBJ1-4): DTGVSQNPRHKITKRGQNVTFRCDPISEHNRLYWYRQTLGQGPEFLTYFQNEAQLEKSRLLSDRFSAERPKGSFSTLEIQRTEQGDSAMYLCASSLATGGIEKLFFGSGTQLSVL.

The rearrangement joins TRBV11-2 to TRBJ2-1; D uncertain. Trimming cost V 5 bases and J 6 bases, with 14 bases left between them. The CDR3 has 14 residues. Germline lookup yields CDR1 SGHAT and CDR2 FQNNGV. The CDR3 DNA sequence: TGTGCCAGCAGCCAACCCCCTTTTATCAATGAGCAGTTCTTC. Translated, it gives CASSQPPFINEQFF.

This chain links TRBV4-3 with TRBJ2-7, with D perhaps TRBD2 (5 bases). The V end lost 0 bases, the J end lost 2 bases, and 8 bases lay between the germline ends. This CDR3 contains 14 residues. Germline V gene data show CDR1 as LGHNA and CDR2 as YSLEER. The chain's CDR3 is CASSQDEGTYEQYF. The CDR3 coding sequence is TGCGCCAGCAGCCAAGATGAGGGTACCTACGAGCAGTACTTC.

This clone appeared many times. The rearrangement uses TRBV18 and TRBJ2-7; D gene unclear. CDR1 KGHSH and CDR2 LQKENI come from the germline V gene. The CDR3 extends over 15 amino acids. Between the trimmed V and J ends, which lost 1 base and 2 bases, there was a span of 12 bases. The CDR3 spells CASSPRSDGTYEQYF. The CDR3 DNA is TGTGCCAGCTCACCACGGTCGGACGGAACCTACGAGCAGTACTTC.

This clone was detected once. The V call is TRBV18, the J call TRBJ1-3; D unclear. Germline CDR1 reads KGHSH; CDR2 reads LQKENI. The V gene lost 2 bases and the J gene lost 4 bases, with 6 bases spanning the gap. The CDR3 loop spans 13 amino acids. This CDR3 reads CASSPGQGNTIYF. DNA for the CDR3: TGTGCCAGCTCACCAGGTCAAGGAAACACCATATATTTT.

This clone was counted a single time. The gene calls are TRBV7-9 and TRBJ2-4; no clear D. Germline values: CDR1 SEHNR, CDR2 FQNEAQ (reference sequence). CDR3 size: 12 residues. V lost 6 bases to trimming and J lost 8 bases, with 11 bases between them. This chain's CDR3 is CASRSDGYIQYF. The CDR3 region has the DNA TGTGCCAGCAGGTCCGATGGGTACATTCAGTACTTC.

Comment on this clone: Since a much larger clone is just one base distant, this may be a read error. The gene calls are TRBV6-1 and TRBJ2-7; tentatively, D is TRBD2 (6 bases). The CDR3 length is 15 residues. The germline V gene encodes CDR1 MNHNS and CDR2 SASEGT. The CDR3 loop reads CASSEAEEGSYERYF. Written as DNA, the CDR3 is TGTGCCAGCAGTGAAGCGGAGGAGGGGTCCTACGAGCGGTACTTC.

The CDR3 reads CAWSVGQGANQPQHF. In nucleotides, the CDR3 is TGTGCCTGGAGTGTAGGGCAGGGGGCGAATCAGCCCCAGCATTTT. This chain uses TRBV30 with TRBJ1-5, with TRBD1 matching 8 bases. V shed 0 bases, J shed 4 bases, and the junction held 5 bases outside the gene matches. Germline V gives CDR1 GTSNPN, CDR2 SVGIG (reference sequence). This CDR3 comprises 15 residues.

Notes on this clone: Different DNA sequences within this sample yield the same CDR3. The gene calls are TRBV20-1 and TRBJ2-7, with D perhaps TRBD1 (6 bases). Deletions cut 7 bases from V and 1 base from J, with 8 bases between. Germline loops: CDR1 DFQATT, CDR2 SNEGSKA (reference sequence). This CDR3 region has 11 residues. The CDR3 DNA sequence: TGCAGTGTCAGGGGATCCTACGAGCAGTACTTC. It translates to CSVRGSYEQYF.

The chain has TRBV11-2 and TRBJ1-2; D is unresolved. Germline V gene lookup returns CDR1 SGHAT and CDR2 FQNNGV. The CDR3 consists of 12 residues. V was trimmed by 5 bases and J by 3 bases, leaving 7 bases between them. CDR3 protein: CASSQNDYGYTF. CDR3 nucleotide sequence: TGTGCCAGCAGCCAAAACGACTATGGCTACACCTTC.

The sample holds a few counts of this clone. The V and J genes are TRBV15 and TRBJ1-5; TRBD1 is a possible D gene (5 bases). CDR1 is LNHNV, CDR2 YYDKDF, per germline (reference sequence). Between the trimmed V and J ends, which lost 0 bases and 0 bases, there was a span of 9 bases. The CDR3 is made up of 16 amino acids. CDR3 sequence (DNA): TGTGCCACCAGCAGAGATAGGGGAAATAGCAATCAGCCCCAGCATTTT. Amino acid sequence: CATSRDRGNSNQPQHF.

This clone came up a few times. This CDR3 reads CASSRDRASNQPQHF. CDR3 sequence (DNA): TGTGCCAGCAGTCGGGACAGGGCGAGCAATCAGCCCCAGCATTTT. The chain uses TRBV28 and TRBJ1-5, with 9 bases that match TRBD1. After removal of 5 bases from V and 1 base from J, the junction contained 3 bases not matched to a gene. Germline loops: CDR1 MDHEN, CDR2 SYDVKM. CDR3 length equals 15 residues.

The gene calls are TRBV18 and TRBJ1-4; the D is unclear. Trimming took off 3 bases at V and 2 bases at J, with 10 bases between the two ends. The V gene's germline CDR1 is KGHSH and CDR2 LQKENI. There are 15 residues in the CDR3. For the CDR3, the DNA is TGTGCCAGCTCACCTGGGCGGGCCACTAATGAAAAACTGTTTTTT. Translation gives CASSPGRATNEKLFF.

The chain has TRBV5-4 and TRBJ2-5, with D tentatively TRBD1 (6 bases). CDR3 length equals 15 residues. CDR1 and CDR2 (germline): SGHNT, YYREEE (reference sequence). The ends were cut back, 4 bases at V and 5 bases at J, with 18 bases in the middle. The DNA of the CDR3 is TGTGCCAGCAGCCCAGCAGTAGGGGGTGGCGAGACCCAGTACTTC. This gives the protein CASSPAVGGGETQYF.

Remarks on this clone: A read error may be the cause here, since a much bigger clone is one base away. V usage is TRBV7-9 and J usage is TRBJ2-7; no clear D gene. The germline gives CDR1 SEHNR, CDR2 FQNEAQ (reference sequence). Trimming pared 5 bases from V and 5 bases from J, leaving 22 bases between. This CDR3 is 16 amino acids long. CDR3 sequence (DNA): TGTGCCAGCAGCCAATTGCTAGTCCTATTTAGGAACGAGCAGTACTTC. It translates to CASSQLLVLFRNEQYF.

A note on this clone: Other DNA variants within this sample encode the same CDR3. The rearrangement joins TRBV7-2 to TRBJ1-5; unclear D gene. Trimming took off 5 bases at V and 4 bases at J, with 6 bases between the two ends. Germline loops: CDR1 SGHTA, CDR2 FQGNSA. This CDR3 contains 12 residues. The CDR3 sequence is CASSPLNQPQHF. The CDR3 nucleotides are TGTGCCAGCAGCCCCCTTAATCAGCCCCAGCATTTT.

This chain connects TRBV7-2 to TRBJ2-3; D tentatively reads TRBD1 or TRBD2 (5 bases each). V lost 6 bases and J lost 0, with 13 bases in between. CDR1 and CDR2 (germline): SGHTA, FQGNSA. The CDR3 consists of 15 residues. The CDR3 protein is CASSTRGVSTDTQYF. CDR3 bases: TGTGCCAGCAGTACGAGAGGGGTTAGCACAGATACGCAGTATTTT.

The chain uses TRBV5-1 and TRBJ2-3, with D perhaps matching TRBD1 or TRBD2 (6 bases each). CDR1 is SGHRS and CDR2 is YFSETQ in the germline V gene. The CDR3 is 16 residues long. Trimming cost V 4 bases and J 4 bases, with 19 bases left between them. CDR3 coding DNA: TGCGCCAGCAGCATACCACAGGGAGGAAATTCAGATACGCAGTATTTT. Translation gives CASSIPQGGNSDTQYF.